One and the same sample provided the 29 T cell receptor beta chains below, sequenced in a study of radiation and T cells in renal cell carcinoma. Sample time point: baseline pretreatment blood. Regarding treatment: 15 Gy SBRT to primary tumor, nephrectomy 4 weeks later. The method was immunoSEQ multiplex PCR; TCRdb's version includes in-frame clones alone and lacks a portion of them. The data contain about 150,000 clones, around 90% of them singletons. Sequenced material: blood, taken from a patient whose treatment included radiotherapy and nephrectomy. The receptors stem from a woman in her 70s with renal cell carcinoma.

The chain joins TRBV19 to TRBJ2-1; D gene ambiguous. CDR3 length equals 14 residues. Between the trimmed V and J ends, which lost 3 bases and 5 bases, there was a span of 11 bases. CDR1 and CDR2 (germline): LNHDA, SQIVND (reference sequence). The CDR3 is CASSIRPRDNEQFF. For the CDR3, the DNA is TGTGCCAGTAGTATCAGGCCTAGAGACAATGAGCAGTTCTTC.

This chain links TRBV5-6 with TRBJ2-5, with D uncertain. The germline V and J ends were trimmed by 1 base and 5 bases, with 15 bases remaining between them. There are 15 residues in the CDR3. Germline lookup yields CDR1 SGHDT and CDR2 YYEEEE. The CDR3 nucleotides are TGTGCCAGCAGCTTGCTAGTGGTGGGCTTGGAGACCCAGTACTTC. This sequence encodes CASSLLVVGLETQYF.

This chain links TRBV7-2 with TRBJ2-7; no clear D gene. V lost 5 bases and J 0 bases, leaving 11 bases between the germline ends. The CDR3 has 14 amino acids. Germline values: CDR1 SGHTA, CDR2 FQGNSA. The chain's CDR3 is CASSPQHPSYEQYF. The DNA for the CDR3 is TGTGCCAGCAGCCCCCAGCATCCCTCCTACGAGCAGTACTTC.

CDR3 nucleotides: TGTGCCAGCAGTTACTCCGGGACAGGGAATGAAAAACTGTTTTTT. This encodes CASSYSGTGNEKLFF. This chain joins TRBV6-5 and TRBJ1-4; 9 bases are shared with TRBD1. Germline assignment: CDR1 MNHEY and CDR2 SVGAGI. CDR3 length: 15 residues. Trimming took 0 bases from V and 5 from J; bases not matched to a gene: 1.

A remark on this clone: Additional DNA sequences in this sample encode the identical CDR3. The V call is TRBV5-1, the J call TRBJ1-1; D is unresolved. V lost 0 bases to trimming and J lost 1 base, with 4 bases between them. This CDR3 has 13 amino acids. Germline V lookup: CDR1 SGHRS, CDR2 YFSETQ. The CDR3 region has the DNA TGCGCCAGCAGCTTGGCAGGGAACACTGAAGCTTTCTTT. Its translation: CASSLAGNTEAFF.

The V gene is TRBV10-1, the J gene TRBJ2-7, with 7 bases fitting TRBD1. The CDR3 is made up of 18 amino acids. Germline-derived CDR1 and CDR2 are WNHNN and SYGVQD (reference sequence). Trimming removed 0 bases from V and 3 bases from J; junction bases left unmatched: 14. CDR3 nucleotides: TGCGCCAGCAGTGAGTCGACGTTGCGAGGGGGCGCCTGCTACGAGCAGTACTTC. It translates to CASSESTLRGGACYEQYF.

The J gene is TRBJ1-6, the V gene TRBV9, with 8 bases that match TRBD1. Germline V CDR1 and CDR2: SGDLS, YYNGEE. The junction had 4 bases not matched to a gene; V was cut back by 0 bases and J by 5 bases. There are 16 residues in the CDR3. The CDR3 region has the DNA TGTGCCAGCAGCGTAGAGGCAGGGGGCAATAATTCACCCCTCCACTTT. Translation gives CASSVEAGGNNSPLHF.

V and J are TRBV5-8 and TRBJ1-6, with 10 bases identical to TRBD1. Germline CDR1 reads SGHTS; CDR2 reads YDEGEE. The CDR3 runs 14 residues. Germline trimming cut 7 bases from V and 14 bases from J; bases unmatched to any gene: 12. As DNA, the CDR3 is TGTGCCAGCGCCCTGGGGGACAGGGGCTACACCCTCCACTTT. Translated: CASALGDRGYTLHF.

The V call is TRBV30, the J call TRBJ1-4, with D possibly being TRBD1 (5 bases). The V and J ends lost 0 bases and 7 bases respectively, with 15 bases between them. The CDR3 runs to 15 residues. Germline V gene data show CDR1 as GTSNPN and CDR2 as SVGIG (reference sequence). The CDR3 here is CAWSVGAGNSEKLFF. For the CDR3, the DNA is TGTGCCTGGAGTGTAGGGGCAGGGAATAGTGAAAAACTGTTTTTT.

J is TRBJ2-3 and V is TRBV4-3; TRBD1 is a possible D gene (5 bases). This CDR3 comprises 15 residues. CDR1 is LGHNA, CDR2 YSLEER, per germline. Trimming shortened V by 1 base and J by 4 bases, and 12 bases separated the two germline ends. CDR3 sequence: CASSQAQGIADTQYF. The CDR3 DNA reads TGCGCCAGCAGCCAAGCTCAGGGAATCGCAGATACGCAGTATTTT.

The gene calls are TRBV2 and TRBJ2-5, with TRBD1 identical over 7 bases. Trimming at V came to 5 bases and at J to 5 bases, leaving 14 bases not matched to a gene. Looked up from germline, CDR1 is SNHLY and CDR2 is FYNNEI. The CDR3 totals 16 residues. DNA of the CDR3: TGTGCCAGCAGTTTTCCCGGGACAGCTTACATGGAGACCCAGTACTTC. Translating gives CASSFPGTAYMETQYF.

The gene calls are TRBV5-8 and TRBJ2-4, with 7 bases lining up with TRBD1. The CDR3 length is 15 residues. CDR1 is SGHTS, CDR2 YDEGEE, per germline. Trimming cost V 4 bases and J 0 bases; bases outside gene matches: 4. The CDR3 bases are TGTGCCAGCAGCCCGGGACAGAGAGCCAAAAACATTCAGTACTTC. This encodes CASSPGQRAKNIQYF.

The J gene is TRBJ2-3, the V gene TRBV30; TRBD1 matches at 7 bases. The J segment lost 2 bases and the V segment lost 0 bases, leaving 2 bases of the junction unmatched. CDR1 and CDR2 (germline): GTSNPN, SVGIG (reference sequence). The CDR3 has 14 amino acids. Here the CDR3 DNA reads TGTGCCTGGAGTGTAGGACAGGCCACAGATACGCAGTATTTT. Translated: CAWSVGQATDTQYF.

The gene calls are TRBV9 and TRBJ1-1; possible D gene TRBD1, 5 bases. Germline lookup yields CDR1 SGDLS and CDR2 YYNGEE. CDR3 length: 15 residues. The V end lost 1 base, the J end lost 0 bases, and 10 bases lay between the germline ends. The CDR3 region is CASSVSTGMNTEAFF. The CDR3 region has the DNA TGTGCCAGCAGCGTAAGCACAGGCATGAACACTGAAGCTTTCTTT.

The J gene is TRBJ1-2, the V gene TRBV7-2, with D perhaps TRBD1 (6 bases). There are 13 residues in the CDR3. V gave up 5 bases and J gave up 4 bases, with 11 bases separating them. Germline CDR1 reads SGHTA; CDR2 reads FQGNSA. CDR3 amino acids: CASSALQGYGYTF. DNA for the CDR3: TGTGCCAGCAGCGCTTTACAGGGCTATGGCTACACCTTC.

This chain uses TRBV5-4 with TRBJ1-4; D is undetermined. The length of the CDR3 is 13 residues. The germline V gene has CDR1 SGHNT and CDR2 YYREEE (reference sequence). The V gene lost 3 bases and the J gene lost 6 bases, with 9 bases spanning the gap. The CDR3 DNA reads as TGTGCCAGCAGCTCGCAGGAGCATGAAAAACTGTTTTTT. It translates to CASSSQEHEKLFF.

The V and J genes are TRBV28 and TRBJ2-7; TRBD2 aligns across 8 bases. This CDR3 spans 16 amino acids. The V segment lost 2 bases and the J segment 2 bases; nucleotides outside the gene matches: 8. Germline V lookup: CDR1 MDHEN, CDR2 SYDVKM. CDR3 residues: CASSLELAGLTYEQYF. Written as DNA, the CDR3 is TGTGCCAGCAGTTTAGAGCTAGCGGGTTTAACCTACGAGCAGTACTTC.

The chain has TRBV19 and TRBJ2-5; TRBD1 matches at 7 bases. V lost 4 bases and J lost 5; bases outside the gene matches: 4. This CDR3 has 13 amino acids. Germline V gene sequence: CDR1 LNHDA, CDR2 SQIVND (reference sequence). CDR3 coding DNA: TGTGCCAGTAGTAATAGGGGGCAGGAGACCCAGTACTTC. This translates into CASSNRGQETQYF.

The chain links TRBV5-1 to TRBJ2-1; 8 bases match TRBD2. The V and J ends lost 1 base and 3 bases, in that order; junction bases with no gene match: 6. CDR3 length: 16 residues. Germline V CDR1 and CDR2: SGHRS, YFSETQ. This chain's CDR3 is CASSLSGGLGYNEQFF. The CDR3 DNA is TGCGCCAGCAGCTTGTCGGGGGGGCTAGGCTACAATGAGCAGTTCTTC.

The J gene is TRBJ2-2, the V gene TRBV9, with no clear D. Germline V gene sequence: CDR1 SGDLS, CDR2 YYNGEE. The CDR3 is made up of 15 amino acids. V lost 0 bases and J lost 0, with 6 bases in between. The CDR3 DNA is TGTGCCAGCAGCGTAGCTGACACGAACACCGGGGAGCTGTTTTTT. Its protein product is CASSVADTNTGELFF.

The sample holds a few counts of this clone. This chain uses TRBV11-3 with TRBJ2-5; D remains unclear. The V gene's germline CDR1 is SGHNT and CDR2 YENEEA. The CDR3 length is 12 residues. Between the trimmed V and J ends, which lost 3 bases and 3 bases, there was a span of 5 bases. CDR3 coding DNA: TGTGCCAGCAGCTTCAGAGAAGAGACCCAGTACTTC. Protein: CASSFREETQYF.

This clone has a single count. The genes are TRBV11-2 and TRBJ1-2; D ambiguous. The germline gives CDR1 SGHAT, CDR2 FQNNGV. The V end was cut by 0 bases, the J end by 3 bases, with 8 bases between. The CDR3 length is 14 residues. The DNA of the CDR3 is TGTGCCAGCAGCTTAGAATCAGCCTACTATGGCTACACCTTC. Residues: CASSLESAYYGYTF.

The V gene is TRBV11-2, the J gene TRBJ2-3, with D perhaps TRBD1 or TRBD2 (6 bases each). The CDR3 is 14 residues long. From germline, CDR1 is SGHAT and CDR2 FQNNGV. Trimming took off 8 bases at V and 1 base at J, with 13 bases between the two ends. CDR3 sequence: CASSGAGGTDTQYF. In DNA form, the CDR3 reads TGTGCCAGCTCGGGGGCAGGGGGCACAGATACGCAGTATTTT.

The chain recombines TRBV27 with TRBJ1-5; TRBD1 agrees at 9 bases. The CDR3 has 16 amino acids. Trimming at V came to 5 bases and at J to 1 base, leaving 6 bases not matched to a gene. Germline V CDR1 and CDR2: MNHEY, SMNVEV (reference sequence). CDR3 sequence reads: CASSPGQGLSNQPQHF. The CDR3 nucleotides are TGTGCCAGCAGTCCGGGACAGGGACTAAGCAATCAGCCCCAGCATTTT.

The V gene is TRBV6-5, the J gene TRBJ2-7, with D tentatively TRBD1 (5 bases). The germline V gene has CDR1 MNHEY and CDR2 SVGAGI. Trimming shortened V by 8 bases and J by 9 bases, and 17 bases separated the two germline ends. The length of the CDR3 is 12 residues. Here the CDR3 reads CASSPLQGLQYF. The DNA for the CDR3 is TGTGCCAGCTCCCCGTTGCAGGGCTTGCAGTACTTC.

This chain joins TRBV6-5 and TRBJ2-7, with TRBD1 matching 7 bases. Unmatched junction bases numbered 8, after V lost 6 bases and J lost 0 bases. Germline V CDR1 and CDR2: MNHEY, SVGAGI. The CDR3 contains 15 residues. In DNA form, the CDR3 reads TGTGCCAGCAGCGATACAGGGGCCAGCTCCTACGAGCAGTACTTC. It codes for CASSDTGASSYEQYF.

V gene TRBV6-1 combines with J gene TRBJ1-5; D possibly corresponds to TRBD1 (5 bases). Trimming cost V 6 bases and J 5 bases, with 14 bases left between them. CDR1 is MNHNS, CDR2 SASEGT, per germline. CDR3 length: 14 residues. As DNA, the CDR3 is TGTGCCAGCAGGGACAATTGGGCCTATCAGCCCCAGCATTTT. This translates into CASRDNWAYQPQHF.

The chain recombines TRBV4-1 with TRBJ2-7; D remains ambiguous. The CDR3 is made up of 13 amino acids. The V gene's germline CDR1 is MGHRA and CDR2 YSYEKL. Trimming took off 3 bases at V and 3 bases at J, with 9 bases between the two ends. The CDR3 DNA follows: TGCGCCAGCAGCCATGAGCAGGACTACGAGCAGTACTTC. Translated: CASSHEQDYEQYF.

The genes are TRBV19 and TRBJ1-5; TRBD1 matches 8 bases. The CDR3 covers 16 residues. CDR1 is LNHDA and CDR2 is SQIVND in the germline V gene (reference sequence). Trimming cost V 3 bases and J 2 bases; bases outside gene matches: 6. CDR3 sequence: CASSMSGGGGNQPQHF. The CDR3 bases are TGTGCCAGTAGTATGTCAGGGGGCGGGGGCAATCAGCCCCAGCATTTT.